This T cell receptor beta chain was recovered during a study of graft-versus-host responses after intestinal transplantation (dated by TCRdb to the early 2020s). Notes on the research overall: Multivisceral, liver-intestinal, or isolated intestinal transplants were received by the recipients. Every recipient was given anti-thymocyte globulin induction, followed by around three years of maintenance tacrolimus and steroids. The cohort enrolled 20 to 30 intestinal transplant recipients, one of whom was a retransplant, and a few patients without pretransplant specimens were excluded. Donor T cell macrochimerism was defined as a peak of at least 4% donor T cells among recipient peripheral blood mononuclear cells. Alloreactive clones were identified by sequencing pre-transplant mixed lymphocyte reaction products and comparing them with unstimulated pre-transplant donor and recipient T cells. Samples from three later patients were sequenced in-house on an Illumina MiSeq with MiXCR processing rather than by the commercial service. Graft-versus-host and host-versus-graft alloreactive T cell clones were tracked in the graft, circulation and bone marrow after intestinal transplantation using bulk TCR-beta CDR3 sequencing. Overall results and qualifications from the work: The conclusions were limited by the relatively low number and heterogeneity of the intestinal transplant patients. High GvH to HvG T cell clonal ratios were observed in the allografts of patients with donor T cell macrochimerism. Early after transplant, declines in HvG clones were associated with peak levels of circulating GvH clones. GvH clones were detected in recipient bone marrow, and some of these GvH clones were observed earlier in ileal mucosa or blood, consistent with an intestinal mucosal origin.

The sample's time point label, decoded: cells obtained before transplantation from donor or recipient. CD3+CD4+ and CD3+CD8+ populations were FACS-sorted from unstimulated pre-transplant donor and recipient cells taken from spleen or lymph nodes. The germline V gene (reference sequence) provides CDR1 LNHDA and CDR2 SQIVND. At the junction V is shortened by 6 bases and J by 0 bases, with 12 bases in between. The CDR3 spans 16 residues, from the cysteine through the phenylalanine. This entry keeps only the CDR3 DNA: 48 bases, framed from base 1. Note on this clone: This receptor's antigen is unknown. No per-base quality is available; no much larger clone lies one base away.

Libraries came from the immunoSEQ multiplex PCR assay. For most patients, genomic DNA was isolated with the Qiagen DNeasy Blood and Tissue Kit and shipped frozen to Adaptive Biotechnologies for TCR sequencing. High-throughput TCR-beta CDR3 sequencing of genomic DNA from most patients was performed by Adaptive Biotechnologies. The original methods were these. Adaptive's ImmunoSEQ software was the source of the TCR sequencing data for roughly 19 patients, while three other patients were processed with MiXCR and VDJtools. To correct CD4 versus CD8 sorting errors, any sequence found in both subsets at a frequency ratio below 5:1 was removed. CDR3 nucleotide sequences shared between donor and recipient were removed because their origin could not be assigned. To be classed as alloreactive, a clone needed at least 2-fold expansion over unstimulated cells and a minimum CFSE-low frequency of 0.002% (template counts) or 0.001% (read counts). Mappable clones were those detected in sequenced pre-transplant spleen, lymph node, or MLR CFSE-low populations of the donor or recipient. Cumulative frequency of alloreactive clones was calculated as a percentage of all sequences weighted by copy number. The clones in this table, taken by TCRdb from immuneACCESS, are in-frame only. Not every clone is retained; where verified, under half of the shortfall comes from an unresolved V gene, and the cause of the rest is unknown. The DNA was the basis for D and trimming; V, J and clone size are from that table. In all, the sample holds under 150,000 clones, and around 93% of those were seen once. Jointly, the top ten make up roughly 0.11% of the sample.

The sample in question was unstimulated CD4+ T cells sorted from spleen or lymph node cells, obtained before intestinal transplant. The sequence was collected from a human donor who received an intestinal transplant. The rearrangement joined TRBV19 to TRBJ2-6, with the D gene call left open. Here is the DNA: TGTGCCAGTAGCAGGTATGCCGACTCTGGGGCCAACGTCCTGACTTTC. Protein translation: CASSRYADSGANVLTF.